One and the same sample provided the 26 T cell receptor beta chains below, sequenced in a study of Ad26.COV2.S vaccination and SARS-CoV-2 variants. Treatment given: roughly 19 received Ad26.COV2.S at low or high dose, single or two shots; roughly five received placebo; per-sample allocation not given. Day 63 following the first vaccine or placebo injection was when the samples were taken. Clones were sequenced by immunoSEQ multiplex PCR, and TCRdb holds only the in-frame ones, with some missing. The sample carries approximately 450,000 clones, around 90% recorded once. Here the sequenced sample was peripheral blood, taken in a trial of Ad26.COV2.S vaccine versus placebo. Source of these receptors: a person aged 18 to 59 who received the Ad26.COV2.S COVID-19 vaccine or a placebo.

The chain combines TRBV14 with TRBJ1-2, with a weak D call TRBD1 (6 bases). Trimming removed 3 bases at V and 4 bases at J, with 12 bases between. This CDR3 spans 14 amino acids. CDR1 and CDR2 from the germline V gene are SGHDN and FVKESK. The CDR3 nucleotides read TGTGCCAGCAGCCATCGGGGAGGGGGCTATGGCTACACCTTC. Its protein is CASSHRGGGYGYTF.

This clone appeared a few times. This rearrangement joins TRBV3-1 (or the pseudogene TRBV3-2) to TRBJ1-2, with D uncertain. V gave up 8 bases and J gave up 3 bases, with 22 bases separating them. The CDR3 spans 16 residues. In germline, CDR1 is LGHDT, CDR2 YNNKEL (reference sequence). The CDR3 DNA reads as TGTGCCAGCGCCCCTCCCAGCGGGATCACTGACTATGGCTACACCTTC. Amino acids: CASAPPSGITDYGYTF.

The chain recombines TRBV5-1 with TRBJ2-7; D possibly corresponds to TRBD2 (5 bases). Trimming shortened V by 4 bases and J by 4 bases, and 15 bases separated the two germline ends. Germline CDR1 SGHRS, CDR2 YFSETQ. CDR3 length: 14 residues. The CDR3 is CASSESGSGYEQYF. The CDR3 region has the DNA TGCGCCAGCAGCGAGTCGGGAAGTGGTTACGAGCAGTACTTC.

This chain uses TRBV28 with TRBJ1-6, with TRBD1 matching 9 bases. J gave up 9 bases and V 5 bases, and 11 bases lay outside the gene matches. Germline V lookup: CDR1 MDHEN, CDR2 SYDVKM. CDR3 size: 16 residues. The CDR3 DNA follows: TGTGCCAGCAGTCTATCACGGGACAGGGCCCTTTCACCCCTCCACTTT. Residues: CASSLSRDRALSPLHF.

V is TRBV19 and J is TRBJ2-2; TRBD1 matches 9 bases. Germline V lookup: CDR1 LNHDA, CDR2 SQIVND (reference sequence). The CDR3 extends over 15 amino acids. Trimming at V came to 3 bases and at J to 9 bases, leaving 8 bases not matched to a gene. DNA of the CDR3: TGTGCCAGTAGTATTTCTGGACAGGGGAGCCGGGAGCTGTTTTTT. Its translation is CASSISGQGSRELFF.

This chain connects TRBV25-1 to TRBJ2-7; 10 bases agree with TRBD2. Germline V lookup: CDR1 MGHDK, CDR2 SYGVNS. CDR3 length: 14 residues. V lost 4 bases, J lost 2 bases, and 2 bases stayed unmatched. The CDR3 is CASSGTSGPYEQYF. CDR3 sequence (DNA): TGTGCCAGCAGTGGGACTAGCGGCCCCTACGAGCAGTACTTC.

This chain uses TRBV12-3 or TRBV12-4 with TRBJ2-3, with 7 positions matching TRBD2. This CDR3 spans 13 amino acids. Trimming removed 6 bases from V and 2 bases from J; junction bases left unmatched: 2. CDR3 sequence: CASSRDYTDTQYF. CDR3 DNA: TGTGCCAGCAGCCGGGACTACACAGATACGCAGTATTTT.

The chain combines TRBV9 with TRBJ2-1; weak D call: TRBD2 (6 bases). CDR1 SGDLS and CDR2 YYNGEE come from the germline V gene. V was cut by 0 bases and J by 0 bases, with 10 bases left in between. The CDR3 spans 16 residues. CDR3: CASSVEVGLSYNEQFF. The CDR3 nucleotides read TGTGCCAGCAGCGTAGAGGTGGGACTCTCCTACAATGAGCAGTTCTTC.

V and J are TRBV15 and TRBJ1-2; 9 nucleotides agree with TRBD1. CDR3 length: 16 residues. The germline V gene encodes CDR1 LNHNV and CDR2 YYDKDF (reference sequence). Trimming cost V 3 bases and J 4 bases; bases outside gene matches: 9. The CDR3 nucleotides are TGTGCCACCAGCAGTGGGGGGACAGGGAGGAGCTATGGCTACACCTTC. Translating gives CATSSGGTGRSYGYTF.

The CDR3 region has the DNA TGTGCCAGCAGTATACCGGGACTAGAATACACAGATACGCAGTATTTT. It is translated as CASSIPGLEYTDTQYF. J is TRBJ2-3 and V is TRBV6-6; TRBD2 aligns across 8 bases. The V gene's germline CDR1 is MNHNY and CDR2 SVGAGI (reference sequence). V shed 5 bases, J shed 2 bases, and the junction held 9 bases outside the gene matches. The CDR3 covers 16 residues.

This clone was seen a single time. V is TRBV19 and J is TRBJ1-1; D gene ambiguous. The CDR3 extends over 14 amino acids. V gave up 3 bases and J gave up 1 base, with 9 bases separating them. Germline lookup yields CDR1 LNHDA and CDR2 SQIVND (reference sequence). The CDR3 loop reads CASSIRPGNTEAFF. CDR3 sequence (DNA): TGTGCCAGTAGTATCCGTCCGGGGAACACTGAAGCTTTCTTT.

As regards this clone: This sample includes further DNA sequences coding for the same CDR3. The chain recombines TRBV5-1 with TRBJ1-1; D is uncertain. Germline loops: CDR1 SGHRS, CDR2 YFSETQ. The V end was cut by 4 bases, the J end by 5 bases, with 12 bases between. CDR3 size: 13 residues. The CDR3 region is CASSQGSGTEAFF. The CDR3 nucleotides are TGCGCCAGCAGCCAAGGGTCAGGAACTGAAGCTTTCTTT.

V is TRBV7-9 and J is TRBJ2-1; tentatively, D is TRBD1 (6 bases). The V end was cut by 5 bases, the J end by 8 bases, with 19 bases between. The CDR3 runs 15 residues. Germline CDR1 and CDR2: SEHNR and FQNEAQ (reference sequence). In DNA form, the CDR3 reads TGTGCCAGCAGCGCCCCGACCAGGGGTACGGATGAGCAGTTCTTC. This translates into CASSAPTRGTDEQFF. Supplemented by reference TRBV7-9 and TRBJ2-1, the full variable domain reads DTGVSQNPRHKITKRGQNVTFRCDPISEHNRLYWYRQTLGQGPEFLTYFQNEAQLEKSRLLSDRFSAERPKGSFSTLEIQRTEQGDSAMYLCASSAPTRGTDEQFFGPGTRLTVL.

The CDR3 region is CASSLSGTSGETQYF. As DNA, the CDR3 is TGTGCCAGCAGCTTATCTGGGACTAGCGGCGAGACCCAGTACTTC. This chain joins TRBV7-2 and TRBJ2-5; 11 bases fit TRBD2. Trimming at V came to 2 bases and at J to 5 bases, leaving 4 bases not matched to a gene. The CDR3 contains 15 residues. The germline V gene encodes CDR1 SGHTA and CDR2 FQGNSA.

With regard to this clone: The junction and the germline gene differ at one end; a read error may be behind it. CDR3 bases: TGTGCCAGCAGCCAAGTAATAGGTCGACAGGGAATCTTT. It is translated as CASSQVIGRQGIF. The chain uses TRBV3-1 (or the pseudogene TRBV3-2) and TRBJ1-1; TRBD1 aligns across 7 bases. The CDR3 has 13 amino acids. Germline V gene lookup returns CDR1 LGHDT and CDR2 YNNKEL (reference sequence).

This clone was detected a few times. The rearrangement joins TRBV7-8 to TRBJ1-1; perhaps TRBD1 as D (6 bases). Germline V lookup: CDR1 SGHVS, CDR2 FQNEAQ. V was trimmed by 1 base and J by 5 bases, leaving 8 bases between them. The CDR3 extends over 13 amino acids. DNA of the CDR3: TGTGCCAGCAGCTTAGTACAGGGAACTGAAGCTTTCTTT. It yields the protein CASSLVQGTEAFF. Looking up the rest from reference TRBV7-8 and TRBJ1-1 gives the full variable domain: GAGVSQSPRYKVAKRGQDVALRCDPISGHVSLFWYQQALGQGPEFLTYFQNEAQLDKSGLPSDRFFAERPEGSVSTLKIQRTQQEDSAVYLCASSLVQGTEAFFGQGTRLTVV.

The rearrangement links TRBV5-1 to TRBJ2-2, with 8 positions matching TRBD2. The germline V gene has CDR1 SGHRS and CDR2 YFSETQ. The V and J ends lost 4 bases and 7 bases, in that order; junction bases with no gene match: 12. This CDR3 is 16 amino acids long. CDR3 nucleotides: TGCGCCAGCAGCCTGGGGCCTAGCGGGTCGGGCGGGGAGCTGTTTTTT. Its translation is CASSLGPSGSGGELFF. The whole variable domain, filled in from reference TRBV5-1 and TRBJ2-2, reads KAGVTQTPRYLIKTRGQQVTLSCSPISGHRSVSWYQQTPGQGLQFLFEYFSETQRNKGNFPGRFSGRQFSNSRSEMNVSTLELGDSALYLCASSLGPSGSGGELFFGEGSRLTVL.

The chain carries TRBV11-3 and TRBJ2-1; no definite D call. V gave up 2 bases and J gave up 0 bases, with 8 bases separating them. The CDR3 has 15 residues. CDR1 and CDR2 (germline): SGHNT, YENEEA. CDR3 in DNA: TGTGCCAGCAGCTTAACATTTCTCTCCTACAATGAGCAGTTCTTC. This sequence encodes CASSLTFLSYNEQFF.

In nucleotides, the CDR3 is TGTGCCAGCAGTTCGCCGGGGGGGCGCTCCTCCTACGAGCAGTACTTC. It encodes CASSSPGGRSSYEQYF. The rearrangement links TRBV28 to TRBJ2-7; TRBD2 agrees at 8 bases. From germline, CDR1 is MDHEN and CDR2 SYDVKM. The CDR3 runs to 16 residues. J gave up 0 bases and V 4 bases, and 8 bases lay outside the gene matches. Complete variable domain (other parts from reference TRBV28 and TRBJ2-7): DVKVTQSSRYLVKRTGEKVFLECVQDMDHENMFWYRQDPGLGLRLIYFSYDVKMKEKGDIPEGYSVSREKKERFSLILESASTNQTSMYLCASSSPGGRSSYEQYFGPGTRLTVT.

The count of this clone is one. This sequence joins TRBV19 and TRBJ2-1; tentatively, D is TRBD1 (7 bases). V shed 5 bases and J shed 8 bases, with 28 bases lying between them. CDR1 LNHDA and CDR2 SQIVND come from the germline V gene (reference sequence). The CDR3 totals 18 residues. The CDR3: CASSWWGDSDAYSDEQFF. The CDR3 DNA reads TGTGCCAGTAGTTGGTGGGGGGACAGTGATGCCTACTCGGATGAGCAGTTCTTC.

The chain is built from TRBV27 and TRBJ2-2, with 7 bases matching TRBD1. The CDR3 totals 16 residues. After removal of 4 bases from V and 0 bases from J, the junction contained 5 bases not matched to a gene. Germline lookup yields CDR1 MNHEY and CDR2 SMNVEV (reference sequence). The CDR3 protein is CASSSWTGSNTGELFF. CDR3 bases: TGTGCCAGCAGTTCCTGGACAGGATCGAACACCGGGGAGCTGTTTTTT.

On this clone: The identical CDR3 is also encoded by other nucleotide sequences in the sample. V is TRBV5-1 and J is TRBJ2-1; 13 nucleotides align to TRBD2. V dropped 4 bases and J dropped 7; count of bases not matched to a gene: 5. Germline CDR1 and CDR2: SGHRS and YFSETQ. The CDR3 spans 15 residues. The CDR3, as DNA: TGCGCCAGCAGCCCCGGACTAGCGGGAGATAATGAGCAGTTCTTC. Translation: CASSPGLAGDNEQFF. Full variable domain (rest looked up from reference TRBV5-1 and TRBJ2-1): KAGVTQTPRYLIKTRGQQVTLSCSPISGHRSVSWYQQTPGQGLQFLFEYFSETQRNKGNFPGRFSGRQFSNSRSEMNVSTLELGDSALYLCASSPGLAGDNEQFFGPGTRLTVL.

The rearrangement uses TRBV12-1 and TRBJ2-3; the listed D gene, TRBD2, was not tested against the DNA. TRBV12-1 is a pseudogene locus. This CDR3 comprises 15 residues. The CDR3 nucleotides read TGTGCCAGCAGCTTTGGACTAGCGGGAGTAGATACGCAGTATTTT. Translated: CASSFGLAGVDTQYF.

Comments on this clone: The junction shows a germline mismatch at one end, possibly a read error. This chain connects TRBV5-4 to TRBJ1-3; TRBD1 agrees at 9 bases. The CDR3 consists of 17 residues. CDR1 is SGHNT, CDR2 YYREEE, per germline (reference sequence). CDR3 sequence reads: CASSDPDRGGSGNTIYF. The CDR3 DNA reads TGTGCCAGCAGCGATCCGGACAGGGGCGGATCTGGGAACACCATATATTTT.

V is TRBV6-5 and J is TRBJ2-3; D possibly corresponds to TRBD1 (6 bases). The CDR3 has 15 residues. The V and J ends lost 2 bases and 5 bases respectively, with 14 bases between them. Germline assignment: CDR1 MNHEY and CDR2 SVGAGI. CDR3 sequence: CASSYGGREGDTQYF. DNA for the CDR3: TGTGCCAGCAGTTACGGGGGCAGGGAAGGAGATACGCAGTATTTT.

The genes are TRBV28 and TRBJ2-5; no firm D call. The length of the CDR3 is 10 residues. Germline values: CDR1 MDHEN, CDR2 SYDVKM. Trimming took off 6 bases at V and 8 bases at J, with 7 bases between the two ends. The CDR3 DNA reads TGTGCCAGCAGCCACGTCACCCAGTACTTC. Amino acid sequence: CASSHVTQYF. Looking up the rest from reference TRBV28 and TRBJ2-5 gives the full variable domain: DVKVTQSSRYLVKRTGEKVFLECVQDMDHENMFWYRQDPGLGLRLIYFSYDVKMKEKGDIPEGYSVSREKKERFSLILESASTNQTSMYLCASSHVTQYFGPGTRLLVL.